The clone carrying this TCR beta chain was recorded a few times. The target antigen is unknown. TCRdb independently ran MiXCR on the 5' RACE reads; one entry per CDR3 protein. The sample carries fewer than 450,000 distinct CDR3 sequences, roughly 28% recorded once. This sample is part of a study of identical twins' blood T cells. Likely shared infections and vaccines: all three twin pairs were reared together. V lost 7 bases and J 4 bases, leaving 16 bases between the germline ends. Per the germline V gene, CDR1 is LNHDA and CDR2 is SQIVND (reference sequence). This CDR3 region has 15 residues. Whole-study findings and limits: Top TCRbeta clonotypes were shared more with twin than unrelated donors.

Sequencing input: PBMCs. This chain connects TRBV19 to TRBJ2-2; tentative D call: TRBD2 (6 bases). The TCR comes from a woman between 18 and 50 years old in good health. The CDR3 nucleotides read TGTGCCAGTACCCGGGACTTATTAAGCACCGGGGAGCTGTTTTTT. This sequence encodes CASTRDLLSTGELFF.